Presented here are 6 T cell receptor beta chains from one specimen sequenced in a study of shared clonotypes between healthy human individuals. Using immunoSEQ multiplex PCR, the repertoire was profiled, and TCRdb retains in-frame clones only, with some absent. The table lists about 530,000 clones, almost 97% of them singletons. Sequenced input: naive CD4+ T cells sorted from blood. Subset of the sample: CD45RA+ positively selected. The receptors derive from a woman aged 25 to 45 in good health.

The chain joins TRBV7-9 to TRBJ1-1; 9 bases map to TRBD1. Unmatched junction bases numbered 5, after V lost 5 bases and J lost 4 bases. CDR1 is SEHNR, CDR2 FQNEAQ, per germline (reference sequence). There are 14 residues in the CDR3. The CDR3 region is CASSTRQGGTEAFF. The CDR3 coding sequence is TGTGCCAGCAGCACTAGACAGGGGGGCACTGAAGCTTTCTTT. Filled out from reference TRBV7-9 and TRBJ1-1, the complete variable domain reads DTGVSQNPRHKITKRGQNVTFRCDPISEHNRLYWYRQTLGQGPEFLTYFQNEAQLEKSRLLSDRFSAERPKGSFSTLEIQRTEQGDSAMYLCASSTRQGGTEAFFGQGTRLTVV.

The chain couples TRBV5-4 to TRBJ2-7, with 8 bases fitting TRBD1. Germline V gene lookup returns CDR1 SGHNT and CDR2 YYREEE (reference sequence). With V trimmed by 0 bases and J by 4 bases, 9 bases remained unmatched. CDR3 length: 16 amino acids. The CDR3 protein is CASSLGGQGSTYEQYF. CDR3 sequence (DNA): TGTGCCAGCAGCTTGGGAGGACAGGGAAGTACGTACGAGCAGTACTTC.

In this sample, this clone turned up once. This chain connects TRBV30 to TRBJ1-2, with TRBD1 as a possible D gene (5 bases). V was clipped by 1 base and J by 4 bases, with 13 bases between them. Germline V gene lookup returns CDR1 GTSNPN and CDR2 SVGIG (reference sequence). The CDR3 has 14 amino acids. For the CDR3, the DNA is TGTGCCTGGAGTGGACAGACCAAGAGCTATGGCTACACCTTC. Its translation is CAWSGQTKSYGYTF.

The V call is TRBV7-9, the J call TRBJ1-5, with TRBD1 matching 12 bases. This CDR3 has 14 residues. After removal of 3 bases from V and 10 bases from J, the junction contained 4 bases not matched to a gene. Germline V lookup: CDR1 SEHNR, CDR2 FQNEAQ (reference sequence). CDR3 region: CASSFGTGGDPQHF. Written as DNA, the CDR3 is TGTGCCAGCAGCTTCGGGACAGGGGGCGATCCCCAGCATTTT. Full variable domain (outside the CDR3, taken from reference TRBV7-9 and TRBJ1-5): DTGVSQNPRHKITKRGQNVTFRCDPISEHNRLYWYRQTLGQGPEFLTYFQNEAQLEKSRLLSDRFSAERPKGSFSTLEIQRTEQGDSAMYLCASSFGTGGDPQHFGDGTRLSIL.

Here the CDR3 reads CASSPHSDYNEQFF. The DNA for the CDR3 is TGTGCCAGCAGTCCACACTCGGACTACAATGAGCAGTTCTTC. The V call is TRBV27, the J call TRBJ2-1; D remains unclear. This CDR3 spans 14 amino acids. CDR1 and CDR2 from the germline V gene are MNHEY and SMNVEV (reference sequence). The germline V and J ends were trimmed by 5 bases and 3 bases, with 11 bases remaining between them.

V gene TRBV19 combines with J gene TRBJ2-7; possibly TRBD1 for D (6 bases). Germline V CDR1 and CDR2: LNHDA, SQIVND (reference sequence). Between the trimmed V and J ends, which lost 1 base and 4 bases, there was a span of 17 bases. There are 16 residues in the CDR3. The CDR3 region is CASSIGDTPVGYEQYF. The CDR3 DNA is TGTGCCAGTAGTATAGGGGACACGCCCGTTGGTTACGAGCAGTACTTC.